The rows below give T cell receptor beta chains drawn from one sample of a study of blood T cell repertoires in COVID-19. The table came from immunoSEQ multiplex PCR; TCRdb's copy has only in-frame clones and leaves some out. The sample comprises 250,000 to 350,000 clones, about 85% of which are singletons, and approximately 0.94% rests with the top ten. Material: peripheral blood. Every receptor here comes from a human donor with COVID-19, enrolled during active disease. The donor label of this sample is uncertain. CDR3s include the opening cysteine and the closing phenylalanine or tryptophan. A D gene is named only where the DNA matches it firmly. Part of the rows lack a size; the others show once, few, many or a class for expanded clones.

j_gene,v_gene,d_gene,abundance,CDR3nt,CDR3aa
TRBJ2-1,TRBV28,TRBD2,once,TGTGCCAGCAGTCCCAGACTAGCGGGCCCCTACAATGAGCAGTTCTTC,CASSPRLAGPYNEQFF
TRBJ2-1,TRBV24-1,.,.,TGTGCCACCAGTGACCCGAGGGGGGGGAGGAATGAGCAGTTCTTC,CATSDPRGGRNEQFF
TRBJ1-6,TRBV14,TRBD1,.,TGTGCCAGCAGCCTGGGACAGGGGAATTCACCCCTCCACTTT,CASSLGQGNSPLHF
TRBJ1-2,TRBV20-1,.,.,TGCAGTGCTAGTGCGGGGGTAGGCGGCTACACCTTC,CSASAGVGGYTF
TRBJ2-3,TRBV7-9,.,few,TGTGCCAGCAGCTCCGGACAGAGCACAGATACGCAGTATTTT,CASSSGQSTDTQYF
TRBJ1-2,TRBV6-6,.,.,TGTGCCAGCAGCCCCCAGGACACCTACTATGGCTACACCTTC,CASSPQDTYYGYTF
TRBJ2-1,TRBV7-7,.,.,TGTGCTAGCAGCCCCGATAGTTACAATGAGCAGTTCTTC,CASSPDSYNEQFF
TRBJ1-6,TRBV5-5,.,.,TGTGCCAGCAGCTTGGGACAGTCAGTCCTATATAATTCACCCCTCCACTTT,CASSLGQSVLYNSPLHF
TRBJ1-2,TRBV7-2,.,few,TGTGCCAGCAGCTCCCCGGTAGACTATGGCTACACCTTC,CASSSPVDYGYTF
TRBJ1-2,TRBV5-1,.,.,TGCGCCAGCAGCTTGAGCACGCTTCCCTCGTATGGCTACACCTTC,CASSLSTLPSYGYTF
TRBJ2-1,TRBV5-1,TRBD2,.,TGCGCCAGCAGCCTAACCGGGACTAGCGGGAGCGGGTCCTACAATGAGCAGTTCTTC,CASSLTGTSGSGSYNEQFF
TRBJ2-7,TRBV6-2/TRBV6-3,TRBD2,.,TGTGCCAGCAGCCCCAGAGGCGGGAGACGGGGGAGCTCCTACGAGCAGTACTTC,CASSPRGGRRGSSYEQYF
TRBJ2-5,TRBV7-2,.,.,TGTGCCAGCAGCCAGGGAAGGGGATCAGAGACCCAGTACTTC,CASSQGRGSETQYF
TRBJ2-7,TRBV30,.,.,TGTGCCTGGGGACTTTACGAGCAGTACTTC,CAWGLYEQYF
TRBJ1-5,TRBV10-3,.,.,TGTGCCATCAGTGAGTCAGGACGGCGGGGCAATCAGCCCCAGCATTTT,CAISESGRRGNQPQHF
TRBJ1-5,TRBV5-8,TRBD1,.,TGTGCCAGCAGCTTGGGGGCCGGGACAGGAGACAATCAGCCCCAGCATTTT,CASSLGAGTGDNQPQHF
TRBJ2-1,TRBV18,.,.,TGTGCCAGCTCAGCAAAAATTCGGGGGACTTCTTCCTACAATGAGCAGTTCTTC,CASSAKIRGTSSYNEQFF
TRBJ2-2,TRBV6-5,TRBD2,.,TGTGCCAGCTCAGGACTAGCGGGGTACACCGGGGAGCTGTTTTTT,CASSGLAGYTGELFF
TRBJ2-3,TRBV10-3,.,once,TGTGCCATCAGTTTACAGGCGGCCGGCACAGATACGCAGTATTTT,CAISLQAAGTDTQYF
TRBJ1-2,TRBV6-1,.,once,TGTGCCAGCAGTGAAGCCCTAACAGGGTACGGCTACACCTTC,CASSEALTGYGYTF
TRBJ1-1,TRBV30,TRBD1,.,TGTGCCTGGAGTCCTTCGACAGGGCTCACTGAAGCTTTCTTT,CAWSPSTGLTEAFF
TRBJ1-1,TRBV6-5,.,.,TGTGCCAGCAGCTCCCCCCACATGAACACTGAAGCTTTCTTT,CASSSPHMNTEAFF
TRBJ1-5,TRBV5-6,.,.,TGTGCCAGCAGCTCAAGGCCCAGGGGAACTAGTCAGCCCCAGCATTTT,CASSSRPRGTSQPQHF
TRBJ1-2,TRBV11-2,TRBD1,.,TGTGCCAGCAGCTTAGATAGGGGGCCAGCTAACTATGGCTACACCTTC,CASSLDRGPANYGYTF
TRBJ2-7,TRBV2,TRBD2,many,TGTGCCAGCAGTGCCCCCATACTAGCGGGGCCTTACGAGCAGTACTTC,CASSAPILAGPYEQYF
TRBJ2-7,TRBV28,TRBD1,.,TGTGCCAGCAGCCCCGACAGGGGTATTTTGTCGGAGCAGTACTTC,CASSPDRGILSEQYF
TRBJ2-1,TRBV5-1,.,.,TGCGCCAGCAGCTTGCCGCCTAATCCTTCTGAGCAGTTCTTC,CASSLPPNPSEQFF
TRBJ1-6,TRBV9,TRBD1,.,TGTGCCAGCAGCGGCCGGGGACAGGGAATGAATTCACCCCTCCACTTT,CASSGRGQGMNSPLHF
TRBJ2-3,TRBV9,TRBD2,.,TGTGCCAGCAGCGTAGGGGCACGGGGGGTCACAGATACGCAGTATTTT,CASSVGARGVTDTQYF
TRBJ1-1,TRBV19,.,.,TGTGCCAGTAGTGAACAGACGAACACTGAAGCTTTCTTT,CASSEQTNTEAFF
TRBJ2-7,TRBV3-1/TRBV3-2,.,many,TGTGCCAGCAGCGGAACAGACAGGATGGGCGAGCAGTACTTC,CASSGTDRMGEQYF
TRBJ2-7,TRBV21-1,.,.,TGTGCCAGCAGCGAAAAACCTCGGACAGGGGCGCTCTCTTCCTACGAGCAGTACTTC,CASSEKPRTGALSSYEQYF
TRBJ2-5,TRBV11-2,TRBD1,.,TGTGCCAGCAGCAAGGGACAGCCAGAGACCCAGTACTTC,CASSKGQPETQYF
TRBJ2-7,TRBV20-1,.,.,TGCAGTGCTAGTAAAAGAGACCTTCAGTTCGGGGGTGTAAGCGACGAGCAGTACTTC,CSASKRDLQFGGVSDEQYF
TRBJ2-3,TRBV5-1,.,once,TGCGCCAGCAGCCAACCCACGGGAGATACGCAGTATTTT,CASSQPTGDTQYF
TRBJ2-1,TRBV6-1,.,.,TGTGCCAGCAGTGAAGGAATCGGAGTAATCAATGAGCAGTTCTTC,CASSEGIGVINEQFF
TRBJ2-7,TRBV7-3,.,few,TGTGCCAGCACATGGAGTTGCCCCTACGAGCAGTACTTC,CASTWSCPYEQYF
TRBJ1-2,TRBV5-5,.,.,TGTGCCAGCAGCTTGGACAGGCCTAACTATGGCTACACCTTC,CASSLDRPNYGYTF
TRBJ2-2,TRBV4-3,TRBD2,once,TGCGCCAGCAGCCATAACTTAGCGGGAGCTGGTGACACCGGGGAGCTGTTTTTT,CASSHNLAGAGDTGELFF
TRBJ1-6,TRBV11-3,.,.,TGTGCCAGCAGCCGAAGGACGGACAGAGCTTCACCCCTCCACTTT,CASSRRTDRASPLHF
TRBJ2-5,TRBV30,.,.,TGTGCCTGGAGCGCAGCCCGGGGGATTTCAGAGACCCAGTACTTC,CAWSAARGISETQYF
TRBJ1-4,TRBV7-6,.,.,TGTGCCAGCAGCTTAAGGGGTACCACTAATGAAAAACTGTTTTTT,CASSLRGTTNEKLFF
TRBJ1-1,TRBV6-5,TRBD1,.,TGTGCCAGCAGTTGGGGGACAGCAGAGGGTCCTGAAGCTTTCTTT,CASSWGTAEGPEAFF
TRBJ2-1,TRBV18,.,.,TGTGCCAGCTCACACTCCGTCAGGGGTAGCTCCTACAATGAGCAGTTCTTC,CASSHSVRGSSYNEQFF
TRBJ1-5,TRBV7-2,TRBD1,.,TGTGCCAGCAGTGGGACAGGGAATCAGCCCCAGCATTTT,CASSGTGNQPQHF
TRBJ2-5,TRBV27,.,.,TGTGCCAGCAGTCCGGGTCTCCCAGGGGAGACCCAGTACTTC,CASSPGLPGETQYF
TRBJ1-5,TRBV19,TRBD1,.,TGTGCCAGTAGTTTCAGGGGGGACACTCGAGAAAATCAGCCCCAGCATTTT,CASSFRGDTRENQPQHF
TRBJ2-7,TRBV5-1,TRBD2,few,TGCGCCAGCAGTTCTTTAGCGGGAGCTGACGAGCAGTACTTC,CASSSLAGADEQYF
TRBJ1-2,TRBV2,.,.,TGTGCCAGCAGTGACAGGACAACCTTAGGAGGCTACACCTTC,CASSDRTTLGGYTF
TRBJ2-7,TRBV15,.,.,TGTGCCACCAGCAGACCGAGCAGTCCTGCGGACGAGCAGTACTTC,CATSRPSSPADEQYF
TRBJ2-7,TRBV30,.,.,TGTGCCTGGACCGCGACCTGGGCAGGGACTGAGGAGCAGTACTTC,CAWTATWAGTEEQYF
TRBJ2-2,TRBV4-3,.,.,TGCGCCAGCAGCCAAGAGCGGGCCTGGGGGGAGCTGTTTTTT,CASSQERAWGELFF
TRBJ1-2,TRBV5-1,TRBD1,.,TGCGCCAGCAGCTTGGCGACAGGGGGCCGGGACTATGGCTACACCTTC,CASSLATGGRDYGYTF
TRBJ1-3,TRBV3-1/TRBV3-2,TRBD1,.,TGTGCCAGCAGCCGGGGACAGGGGGGTGGAAACACCATATATTTT,CASSRGQGGGNTIYF
TRBJ2-1,TRBV6-6,.,.,TGTGCCAGCAGTGCTCTCAGGGGAGGGCACAATGAGCAGTTCTTC,CASSALRGGHNEQFF
TRBJ1-1,TRBV9,.,.,TGTGCCAGCAGCCCCCTCCAGGGTGGCACTGAAGCTTTCTTT,CASSPLQGGTEAFF
TRBJ2-3,TRBV7-2,TRBD2,.,TGTGCCAGCAGCTTCTGGCGGGAGGACACAGATACGCAGTATTTT,CASSFWREDTDTQYF
TRBJ2-5,TRBV11-2,TRBD2,.,TGTGCCAGCAGCTTGGCCGGGACTAGCGGCCAAGAGACCCAGTACTTC,CASSLAGTSGQETQYF